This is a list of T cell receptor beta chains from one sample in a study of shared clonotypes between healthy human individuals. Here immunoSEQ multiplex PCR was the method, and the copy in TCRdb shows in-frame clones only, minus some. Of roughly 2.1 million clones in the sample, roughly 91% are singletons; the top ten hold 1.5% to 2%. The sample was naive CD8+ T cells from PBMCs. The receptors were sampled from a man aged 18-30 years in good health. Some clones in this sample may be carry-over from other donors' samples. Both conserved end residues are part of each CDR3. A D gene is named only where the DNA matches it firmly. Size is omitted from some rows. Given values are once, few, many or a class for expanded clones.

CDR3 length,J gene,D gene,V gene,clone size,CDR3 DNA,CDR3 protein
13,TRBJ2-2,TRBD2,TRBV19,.,TGTGCCAGTAGGGCTAGCGGGATCGGGGAGCTGTTTTTT,CASRASGIGELFF
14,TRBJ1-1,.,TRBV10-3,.,TGTGCCATCAGTGGCCCGGGTGTGAACACTGAAGCTTTCTTT,CAISGPGVNTEAFF
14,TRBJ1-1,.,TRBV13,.,TGTGCCAGCATCCGCAGGCTCATGAACACTGAAGCTTTCTTT,CASIRRLMNTEAFF
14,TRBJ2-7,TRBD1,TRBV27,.,TGTGCCAGCAGTTTCCGGGACAGGGAAAACGAGCAGTACTTC,CASSFRDRENEQYF
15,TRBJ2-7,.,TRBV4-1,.,TGCGCCAGCAGCCAAGAGAGCCCAGGCCCCTACGAGCAGTACTTC,CASSQESPGPYEQYF
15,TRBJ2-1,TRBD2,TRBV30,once,TGTGCCTGCCAAGGACTAGCGGGCTCCTACAATGAGCAGTTCTTC,CACQGLAGSYNEQFF
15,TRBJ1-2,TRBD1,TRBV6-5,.,TGTGCCAGCAGTTACGAGTCAGGGGGGAACTATGGCTACACCTTC,CASSYESGGNYGYTF
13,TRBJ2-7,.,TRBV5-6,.,TGTGCCAGCAGCCCCGCCGAGCACTACGAGCAGTACTTC,CASSPAEHYEQYF
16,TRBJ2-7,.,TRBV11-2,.,TGTGCCAGCAGCCCCCACCAGTTCCGCGGTTCCTACGAGCAGTACTTC,CASSPHQFRGSYEQYF
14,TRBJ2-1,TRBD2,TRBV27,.,TGTGCCAGCACCCCCGGGACTAGTCACAATGAGCAGTTCTTC,CASTPGTSHNEQFF
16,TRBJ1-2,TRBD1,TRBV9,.,TGTGCCAGCAGCGTAGATCGACAGGGCCTTAACTATGGCTACACCTTC,CASSVDRQGLNYGYTF
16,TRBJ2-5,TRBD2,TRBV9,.,TGTGCCAGCAGCGTAGGGGCTAGCGGCCTCCAAGAGACCCAGTACTTC,CASSVGASGLQETQYF
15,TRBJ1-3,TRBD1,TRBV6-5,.,TGTGCCAGCAGTTCCACGACAGGGCTCGGAAACACCATATATTTT,CASSSTTGLGNTIYF
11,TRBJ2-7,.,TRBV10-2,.,TGCGCCAGTCTACAGGCTCCCGAGCAGTACTTC,CASLQAPEQYF
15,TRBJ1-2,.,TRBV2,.,TGTGCCAGCAGTGAAGCGCGGGGGCCCAACTATGGCTACACCTTC,CASSEARGPNYGYTF
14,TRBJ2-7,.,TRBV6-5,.,TGTGCCAGCAGTTATGGCTCGGCAGCCTACGAGCAGTACTTC,CASSYGSAAYEQYF
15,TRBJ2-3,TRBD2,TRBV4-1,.,TGCGCCAGTGGCCGAAGGGACGGGAGGACAGATACGCAGTATTTT,CASGRRDGRTDTQYF